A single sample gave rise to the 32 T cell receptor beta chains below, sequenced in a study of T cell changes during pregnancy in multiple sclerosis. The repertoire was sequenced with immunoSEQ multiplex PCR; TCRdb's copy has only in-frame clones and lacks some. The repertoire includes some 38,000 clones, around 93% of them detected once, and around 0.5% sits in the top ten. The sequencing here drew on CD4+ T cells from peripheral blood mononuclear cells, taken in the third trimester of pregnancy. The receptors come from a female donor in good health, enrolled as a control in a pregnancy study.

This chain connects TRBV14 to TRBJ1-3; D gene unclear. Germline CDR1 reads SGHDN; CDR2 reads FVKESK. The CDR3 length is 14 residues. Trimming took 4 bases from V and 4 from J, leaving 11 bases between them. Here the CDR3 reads CASSPGIQGNTIYF. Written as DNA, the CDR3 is TGTGCCAGCAGCCCCGGGATCCAAGGAAACACCATATATTTT.

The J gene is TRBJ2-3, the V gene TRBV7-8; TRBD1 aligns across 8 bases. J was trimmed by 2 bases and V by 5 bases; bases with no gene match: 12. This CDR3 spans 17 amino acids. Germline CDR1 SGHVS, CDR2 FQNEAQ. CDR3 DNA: TGTGCCAGCAGCGAGCGAGGGGCGCAGGGGGCCACAGATACGCAGTATTTT. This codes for CASSERGAQGATDTQYF.

CDR3 residues: CASSPNRVGYTEAFF. CDR3 DNA sequence: TGTGCCAGCTCACCCAACAGGGTAGGGTACACTGAAGCTTTCTTT. J is TRBJ1-1 and V is TRBV18; D perhaps matches TRBD1 (6 bases). Germline V gives CDR1 KGHSH, CDR2 LQKENI. Trimming took off 3 bases at V and 3 bases at J, with 14 bases between the two ends. The CDR3 spans 15 residues.

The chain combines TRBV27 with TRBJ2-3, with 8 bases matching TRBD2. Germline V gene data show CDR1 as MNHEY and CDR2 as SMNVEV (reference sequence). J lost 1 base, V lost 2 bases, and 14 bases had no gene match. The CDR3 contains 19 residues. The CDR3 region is CASSLASRSGTRGTDTQYF. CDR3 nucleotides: TGTGCCAGCAGTTTAGCCTCGCGCTCCGGGACTAGAGGCACAGATACGCAGTATTTT.

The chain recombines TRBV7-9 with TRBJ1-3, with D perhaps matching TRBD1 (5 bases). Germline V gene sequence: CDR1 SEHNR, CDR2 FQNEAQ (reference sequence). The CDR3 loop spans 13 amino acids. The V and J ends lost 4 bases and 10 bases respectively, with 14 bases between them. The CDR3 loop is CASSSRGQGTIYF. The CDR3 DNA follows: TGTGCCAGCAGCTCTCGTGGACAAGGGACCATATATTTT. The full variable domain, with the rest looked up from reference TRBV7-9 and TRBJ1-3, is DTGVSQNPRHKITKRGQNVTFRCDPISEHNRLYWYRQTLGQGPEFLTYFQNEAQLEKSRLLSDRFSAERPKGSFSTLEIQRTEQGDSAMYLCASSSRGQGTIYFGEGSWLTVV.

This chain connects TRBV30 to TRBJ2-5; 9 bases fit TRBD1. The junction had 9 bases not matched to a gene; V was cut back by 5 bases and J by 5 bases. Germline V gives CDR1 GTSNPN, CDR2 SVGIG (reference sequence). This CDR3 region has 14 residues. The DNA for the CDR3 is TGTGCCTGGCGCGCACGGACAGGGGTTGAGACCCAGTACTTC. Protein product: CAWRARTGVETQYF.

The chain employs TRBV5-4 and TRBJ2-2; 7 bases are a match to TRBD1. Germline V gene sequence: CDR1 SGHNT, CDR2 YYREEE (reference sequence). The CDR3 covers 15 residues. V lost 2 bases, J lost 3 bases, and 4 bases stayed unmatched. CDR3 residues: CASSFSGGYTGELFF. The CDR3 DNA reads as TGTGCCAGCAGCTTTTCAGGGGGTTACACCGGGGAGCTGTTTTTT. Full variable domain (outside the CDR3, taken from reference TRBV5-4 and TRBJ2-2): ETGVTQSPTHLIKTRGQQVTLRCSSQSGHNTVSWYQQALGQGPQFIFQYYREEENGRGNFPPRFSGLQFPNYSSELNVNALELDDSALYLCASSFSGGYTGELFFGEGSRLTVL.

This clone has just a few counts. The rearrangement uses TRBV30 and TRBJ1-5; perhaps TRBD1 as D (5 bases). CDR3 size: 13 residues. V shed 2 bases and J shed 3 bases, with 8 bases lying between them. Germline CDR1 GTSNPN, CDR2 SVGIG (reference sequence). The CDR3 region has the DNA TGTGCCTGGAGTTACAGGCTCAATCAGCCCCAGCATTTT. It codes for CAWSYRLNQPQHF.

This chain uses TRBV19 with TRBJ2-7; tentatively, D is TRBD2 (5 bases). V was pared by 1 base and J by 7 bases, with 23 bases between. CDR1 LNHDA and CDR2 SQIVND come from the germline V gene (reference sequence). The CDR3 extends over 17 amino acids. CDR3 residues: CASSIGGGQNHLGEQYF. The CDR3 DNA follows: TGTGCCAGTAGTATAGGAGGCGGGCAGAACCACCTGGGAGAGCAGTACTTC.

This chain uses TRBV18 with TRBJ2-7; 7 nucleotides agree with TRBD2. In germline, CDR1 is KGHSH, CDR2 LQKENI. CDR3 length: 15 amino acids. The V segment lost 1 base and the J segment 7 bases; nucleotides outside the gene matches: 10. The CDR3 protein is CASSPRGGRAAEQYF. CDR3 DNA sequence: TGTGCCAGCTCACCACGGGGTGGGAGGGCTGCAGAGCAGTACTTC.

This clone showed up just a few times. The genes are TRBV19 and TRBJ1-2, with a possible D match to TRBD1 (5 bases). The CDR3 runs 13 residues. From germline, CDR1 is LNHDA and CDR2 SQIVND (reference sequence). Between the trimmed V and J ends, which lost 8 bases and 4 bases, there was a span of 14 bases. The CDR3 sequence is CASCHRDFYGYTF. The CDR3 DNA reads TGTGCCAGTTGTCACCGGGACTTCTATGGCTACACCTTC.

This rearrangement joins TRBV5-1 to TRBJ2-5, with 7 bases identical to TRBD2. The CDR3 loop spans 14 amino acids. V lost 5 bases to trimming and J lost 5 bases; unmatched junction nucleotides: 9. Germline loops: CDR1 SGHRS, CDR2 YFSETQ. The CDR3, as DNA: TGCGCCAGCAGACCGGACACCGGGAGGGAGACCCAGTACTTC. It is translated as CASRPDTGRETQYF.

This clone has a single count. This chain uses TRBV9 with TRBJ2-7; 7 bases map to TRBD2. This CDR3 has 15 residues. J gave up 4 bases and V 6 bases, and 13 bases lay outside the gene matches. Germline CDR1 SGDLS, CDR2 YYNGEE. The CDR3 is CASNRGTTGGYEQYF. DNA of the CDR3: TGTGCCAGCAATCGAGGGACGACGGGGGGTTACGAGCAGTACTTC.

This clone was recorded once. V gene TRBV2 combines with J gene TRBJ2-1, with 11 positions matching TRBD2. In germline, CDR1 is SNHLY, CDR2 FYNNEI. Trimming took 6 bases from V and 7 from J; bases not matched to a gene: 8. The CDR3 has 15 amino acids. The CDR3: CASRPASGRRNEQFF. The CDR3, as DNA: TGTGCCAGCAGGCCGGCTAGCGGGAGGAGAAATGAGCAGTTCTTC.

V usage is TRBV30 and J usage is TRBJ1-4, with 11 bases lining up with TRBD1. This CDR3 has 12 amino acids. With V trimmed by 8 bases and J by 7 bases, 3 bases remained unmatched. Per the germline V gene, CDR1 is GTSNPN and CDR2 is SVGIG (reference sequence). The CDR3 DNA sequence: TGTGCCGGGGACAGGGGGGCTGAAAAACTGTTTTTT. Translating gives CAGDRGAEKLFF.

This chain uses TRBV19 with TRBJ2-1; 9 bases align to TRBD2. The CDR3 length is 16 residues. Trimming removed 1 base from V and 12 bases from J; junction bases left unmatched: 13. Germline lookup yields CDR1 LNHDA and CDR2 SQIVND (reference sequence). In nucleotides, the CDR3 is TGTGCCAGTAGTATAGGTGCCGGGACTAGCATACCAACGCAGTTCTTC. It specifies CASSIGAGTSIPTQFF.

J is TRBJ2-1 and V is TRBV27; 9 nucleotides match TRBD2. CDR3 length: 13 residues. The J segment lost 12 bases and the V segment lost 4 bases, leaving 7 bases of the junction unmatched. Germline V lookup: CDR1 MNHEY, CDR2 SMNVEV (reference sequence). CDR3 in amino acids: CASSSLLAGRQFF. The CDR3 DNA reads TGTGCCAGCAGTTCCCTCCTAGCGGGGAGGCAGTTCTTC.

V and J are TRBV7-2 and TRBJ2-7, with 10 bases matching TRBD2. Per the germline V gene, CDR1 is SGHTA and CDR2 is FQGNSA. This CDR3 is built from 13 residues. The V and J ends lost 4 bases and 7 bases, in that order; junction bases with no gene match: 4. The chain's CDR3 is CASSSTSGTEQYF. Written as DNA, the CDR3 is TGTGCCAGCAGCTCCACTAGCGGGACAGAGCAGTACTTC.

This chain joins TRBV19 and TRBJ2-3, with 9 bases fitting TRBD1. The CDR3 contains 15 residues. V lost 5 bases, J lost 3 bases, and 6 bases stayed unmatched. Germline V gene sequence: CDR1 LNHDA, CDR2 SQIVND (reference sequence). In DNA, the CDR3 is TGTGCCAGTAGTCTAGGGGACAGGGATACAGATACGCAGTATTTT. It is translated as CASSLGDRDTDTQYF. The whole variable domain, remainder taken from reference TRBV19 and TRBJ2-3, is DGGITQSPKYLFRKEGQNVTLSCEQNLNHDAMYWYRQDPGQGLRLIYYSQIVNDFQKGDIAEGYSVSREKKESFPLTVTSAQKNPTAFYLCASSLGDRDTDTQYFGPGTRLTVL.

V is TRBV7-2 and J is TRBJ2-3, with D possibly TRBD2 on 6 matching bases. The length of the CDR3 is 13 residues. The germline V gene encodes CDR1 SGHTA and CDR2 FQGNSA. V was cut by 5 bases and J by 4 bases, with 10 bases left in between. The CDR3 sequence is CASSETSADTQYF. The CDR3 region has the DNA TGTGCCAGCAGCGAGACTAGTGCAGATACGCAGTATTTT.

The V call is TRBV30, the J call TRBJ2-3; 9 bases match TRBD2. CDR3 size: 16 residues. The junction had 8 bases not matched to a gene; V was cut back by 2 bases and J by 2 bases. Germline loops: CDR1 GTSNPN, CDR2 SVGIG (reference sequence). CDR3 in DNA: TGTGCCTGGAGTATCGGGACTAGCCGATCCACAGATACGCAGTATTTT. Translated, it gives CAWSIGTSRSTDTQYF.

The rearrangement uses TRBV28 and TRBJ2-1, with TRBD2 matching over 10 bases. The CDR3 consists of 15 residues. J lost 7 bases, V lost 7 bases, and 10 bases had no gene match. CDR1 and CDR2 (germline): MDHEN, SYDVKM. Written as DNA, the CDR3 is TGTGCCAGCACCATACGGCTAGCGGGAGTAAATGAGCAGTTCTTC. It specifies CASTIRLAGVNEQFF.

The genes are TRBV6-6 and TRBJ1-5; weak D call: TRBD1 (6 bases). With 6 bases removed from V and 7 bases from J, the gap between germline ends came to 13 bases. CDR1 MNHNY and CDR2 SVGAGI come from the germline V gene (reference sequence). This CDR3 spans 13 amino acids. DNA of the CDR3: TGTGCCAGCAGGCCACAGGGCGGGCAGCCCCAGCATTTT. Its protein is CASRPQGGQPQHF.

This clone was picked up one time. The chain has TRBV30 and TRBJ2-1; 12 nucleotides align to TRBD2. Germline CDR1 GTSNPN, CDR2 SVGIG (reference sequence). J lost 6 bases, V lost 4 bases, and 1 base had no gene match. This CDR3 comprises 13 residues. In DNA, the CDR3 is TGTGCCTGGACTAGCGGGAGGGCCAATGAGCAGTTCTTC. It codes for CAWTSGRANEQFF.

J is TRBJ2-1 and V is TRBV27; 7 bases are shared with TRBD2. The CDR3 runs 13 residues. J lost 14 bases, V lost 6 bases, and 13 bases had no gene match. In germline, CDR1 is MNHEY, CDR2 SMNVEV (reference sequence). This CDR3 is CASRSWEGLRKFF. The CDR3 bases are TGTGCCAGCAGATCGTGGGAGGGCCTTCGGAAGTTCTTC.

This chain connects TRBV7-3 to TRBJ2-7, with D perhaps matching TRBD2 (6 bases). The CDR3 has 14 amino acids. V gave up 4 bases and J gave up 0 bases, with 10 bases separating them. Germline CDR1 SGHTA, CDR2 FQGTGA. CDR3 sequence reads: CASSSQLASYEQYF. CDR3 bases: TGTGCCAGCAGCTCCCAACTAGCCTCCTACGAGCAGTACTTC.

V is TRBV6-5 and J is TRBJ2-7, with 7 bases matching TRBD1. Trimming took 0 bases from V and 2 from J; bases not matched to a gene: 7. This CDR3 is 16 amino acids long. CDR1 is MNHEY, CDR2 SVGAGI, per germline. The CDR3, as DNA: TGTGCCAGCAGTTACTCGATAACAGGGGAGACCTACGAGCAGTACTTC. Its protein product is CASSYSITGETYEQYF.

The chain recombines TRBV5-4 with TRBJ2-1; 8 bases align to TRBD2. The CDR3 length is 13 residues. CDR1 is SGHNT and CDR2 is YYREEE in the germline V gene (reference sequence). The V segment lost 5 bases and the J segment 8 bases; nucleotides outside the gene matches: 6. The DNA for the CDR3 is TGTGCCAGCAGTTCAGCGGGGGCCCATGAGCAGTTCTTC. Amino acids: CASSSAGAHEQFF. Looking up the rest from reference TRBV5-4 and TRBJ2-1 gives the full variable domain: ETGVTQSPTHLIKTRGQQVTLRCSSQSGHNTVSWYQQALGQGPQFIFQYYREEENGRGNFPPRFSGLQFPNYSSELNVNALELDDSALYLCASSSAGAHEQFFGPGTRLTVL.

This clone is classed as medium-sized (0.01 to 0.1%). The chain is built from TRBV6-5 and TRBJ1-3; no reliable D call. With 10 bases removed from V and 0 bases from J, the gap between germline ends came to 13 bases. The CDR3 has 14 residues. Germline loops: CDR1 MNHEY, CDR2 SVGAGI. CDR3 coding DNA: TGTGCCACCTCCTCCACCTACTCTGGAAACACCATATATTTT. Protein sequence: CATSSTYSGNTIYF.

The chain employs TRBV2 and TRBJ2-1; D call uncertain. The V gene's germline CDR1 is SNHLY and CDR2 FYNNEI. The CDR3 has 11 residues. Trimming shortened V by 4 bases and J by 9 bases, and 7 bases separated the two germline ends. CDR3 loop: CASSVGTEQFF. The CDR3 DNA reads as TGTGCCAGCAGTGTGGGCACTGAGCAGTTCTTC.

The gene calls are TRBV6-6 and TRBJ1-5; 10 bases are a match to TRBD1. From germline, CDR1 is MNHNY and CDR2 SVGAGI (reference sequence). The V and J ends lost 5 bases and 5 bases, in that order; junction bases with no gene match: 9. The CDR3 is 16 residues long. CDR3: CASSIAVGTGDQPQHF. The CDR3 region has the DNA TGTGCCAGCAGTATTGCTGTCGGGACAGGGGATCAGCCCCAGCATTTT.

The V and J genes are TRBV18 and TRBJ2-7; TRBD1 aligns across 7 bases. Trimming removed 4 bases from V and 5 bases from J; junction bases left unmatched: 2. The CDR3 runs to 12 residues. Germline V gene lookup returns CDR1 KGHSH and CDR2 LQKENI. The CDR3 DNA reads TGTGCCAGCTCACTCGACAGGGACGAGCAGTACTTC. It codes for CASSLDRDEQYF.